This T cell receptor (beta chain) is from a study of early T cells in non-severe SARS-CoV-2 infection. In its sample, this clonotype was seen many times. From the 5' RACE reads, TCRdb called clonotypes with MiXCR, one entry per CDR3 protein. The sample carries roughly 86,000 distinct CDR3 sequences, roughly 6% recorded once. CDR3 length: 14 residues. CDR1 is MDHEN, CDR2 SYDVKM, per germline. V lost 3 bases and J lost 7, with 13 bases in between. The sample was whole blood. The V call is TRBV28, the J call TRBJ1-5; D might be TRBD1 (5 bases). This clonotype originated in an adult who was a healthcare worker with PCR-confirmed SARS-CoV-2 infection or an uninfected control (not recorded which). The CDR3 loop is CASSFRLGLQPQHF. DNA of the CDR3: TGTGCCAGCAGTTTTAGGTTGGGACTCCAGCCCCAGCATTTT.